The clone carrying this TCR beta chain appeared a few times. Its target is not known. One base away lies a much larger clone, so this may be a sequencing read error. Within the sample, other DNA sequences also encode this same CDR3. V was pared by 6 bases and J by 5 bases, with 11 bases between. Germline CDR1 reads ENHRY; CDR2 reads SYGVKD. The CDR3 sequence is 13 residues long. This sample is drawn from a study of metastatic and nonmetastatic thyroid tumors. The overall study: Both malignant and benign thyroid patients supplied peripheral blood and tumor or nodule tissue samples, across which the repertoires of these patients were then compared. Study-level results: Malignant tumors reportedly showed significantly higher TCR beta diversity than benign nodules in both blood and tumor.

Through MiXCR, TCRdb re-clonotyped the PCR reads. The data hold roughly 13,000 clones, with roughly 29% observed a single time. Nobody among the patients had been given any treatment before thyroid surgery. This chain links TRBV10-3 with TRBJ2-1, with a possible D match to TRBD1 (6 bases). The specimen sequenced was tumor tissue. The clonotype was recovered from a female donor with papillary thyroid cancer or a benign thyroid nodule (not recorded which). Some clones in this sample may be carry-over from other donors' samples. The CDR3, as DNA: TGTGCCATCAGCCTACAGGGTAACAATGAGCAGTTCTTC. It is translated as CAISLQGNNEQFF.